Presented here are 10 T cell receptor beta chains from one specimen sequenced in a study of T cells in Graves' hyperthyroidism and ophthalmopathy (dated by TCRdb to between 2018 and 2021). Library creation used multiplex PCR. TCRdb records Illumina HiSeq 2000 as the sequencer. The TCR beta CDR3 regions were amplified from RNA transcripts. The TCR CDR3 was subjected to a first round of RT-PCR using the HTBI primer set and the Qiagen OneStep RT-PCR kit. TCRdb handled the public reads itself, with Q25 trimming in fastp and clone calling in MiXCR, and kept productive beta chains. Rows with one shared CDR3 protein collapse into an entry with the most common genes and DNA. For this sample the table gives about 740,000 distinct CDR3 sequences, of which approximately 15% were detected only once. The ten largest clones capture roughly a tenth of the sample. The sample taken for sequencing was blood. These receptors were obtained from a woman aged 18-29 years with Graves' hyperthyroidism.

This clonotype showed up many times. The chain uses TRBV6-2 or TRBV6-3 and TRBJ2-5, with 11 bases that match TRBD2. From germline, CDR1 is MNHEY and CDR2 SVGEGT. The CDR3 is made up of 17 amino acids. CDR3 nucleotides: TGTGCGACGCAGAGGCAACTAGCGGGAGTGAGTAGAGAGACCCAGTACTTC. It encodes CATQRQLAGVSRETQYF.

This clonotype occurred many times. This chain uses TRBV2 with TRBJ2-4; no reliable D call. The CDR3 is made up of 17 amino acids. V lost 0 bases, J lost 3 bases, and 15 bases lay in between. Germline values: CDR1 SNHLY, CDR2 FYNNEI. CDR3 coding DNA: TGTGCCAGCAGTGAAGCGCTTACGGTCCTTGGCAAAAACATTCAGTACTTC. The encoded protein is CASSEALTVLGKNIQYF. Complete variable domain (other parts from reference TRBV2 and TRBJ2-4): EPEVTQTPSHQVTQMGQEVILRCVPISNHLYFYWYRQILGQKVEFLVSFYNNEISEKSEIFDDQFSVERPDGSNFTLKIRSTKLEDSAMYFCASSEALTVLGKNIQYFGAGTRLSVL.

The CDR3 sequence: CAITGRQNTEAFF. The CDR3 nucleotides are TGTGCCATCACGGGCAGACAGAACACTGAAGCTTTCTTT. The V and J genes are TRBV10-3 and TRBJ1-1; D is ambiguous. The CDR3 length is 13 residues. Looked up from germline, CDR1 is ENHRY and CDR2 is SYGVKD. Trimming stripped 7 bases from V and 1 base from J, with 10 bases between.

The chain has TRBV5-1 and TRBJ2-1; D is undetermined. The V end was cut by 3 bases, the J end by 5 bases, with 12 bases between. Per the germline V gene, CDR1 is SGHRS and CDR2 is YFSETQ. The CDR3 covers 14 residues. CDR3 in DNA: TGCGCCAGCAGCTCCGGGCCCTTGGACAATGAGCAGTTCTTC. The encoded protein is CASSSGPLDNEQFF.

This clonotype was seen many times. The V and J genes are TRBV7-9 and TRBJ2-7, with 13 bases that match TRBD2. Germline trimming cut 6 bases from V and 4 bases from J; bases unmatched to any gene: 6. CDR3 length: 15 amino acids. Germline V gives CDR1 SEHNR, CDR2 FQNEAQ (reference sequence). The CDR3 is CASSRTSGRWYEQYF. The CDR3 DNA reads TGTGCCAGCAGTCGGACTAGCGGGAGATGGTACGAGCAGTACTTC.

Concerning this clonotype itself: A much larger clone lies one base from this, so it may be a read error. This chain links TRBV2 with TRBJ1-5; D is perhaps TRBD1 (6 bases). The CDR3 runs to 16 residues. Looked up from germline, CDR1 is SNHLY and CDR2 is FYNNEI. V was trimmed by 0 bases and J by 5 bases, leaving 14 bases between them. CDR3 nucleotides: TGTGCCAGCAGTGAAGCCGCCGACAGGTCCGATCAGCCCCAGCATTTT. Translating gives CASSEAADRSDQPQHF.

This chain connects TRBV10-3 to TRBJ2-2; TRBD2 aligns across 13 bases. The CDR3 spans 14 residues. The germline CDR1 and CDR2 sequences are ENHRY and SYGVKD. After removal of 8 bases from V and 5 bases from J, the junction contained 2 bases not matched to a gene. CDR3 bases: TGTGCCATCCTACTAGCGGGAGGGACCGGGGAGCTGTTTTTT. It is translated as CAILLAGGTGELFF.

This clonotype was seen ten or more times. The V and J genes are TRBV29-1 and TRBJ1-1, with D possibly TRBD1 on 6 matching bases. The length of the CDR3 is 14 residues. V lost 3 bases, J lost 8 bases, and 19 bases lay in between. Germline V lookup: CDR1 SQVTM, CDR2 ANQGSEA. The CDR3 DNA sequence: TGCAGCGTTGATGGGGGGCAGTTGGCCTCAGAAGCTTTCTTT. This gives the protein CSVDGGQLASEAFF.

The sample holds many counts of this clonotype. The rearrangement links TRBV5-1 to TRBJ2-7, with TRBD1 identical over 9 bases. The trim removed 3 bases at V and 6 bases at J, leaving 10 bases unmatched. The CDR3 runs to 15 residues. Germline lookup yields CDR1 SGHRS and CDR2 YFSETQ. CDR3 protein: CASSSPGQGVFEQYF. The CDR3 DNA follows: TGCGCCAGCAGCTCTCCGGGACAGGGTGTGTTCGAGCAGTACTTC.

The gene calls are TRBV18 and TRBJ2-3; D gene ambiguous. V was pared by 3 bases and J by 0 bases, with 13 bases between. Germline CDR1 and CDR2: KGHSH and LQKENI. CDR3 length: 16 residues. CDR3 protein: CASSPRVIPSTDTQYF. CDR3 bases: TGTGCCAGCTCACCCCGAGTCATACCTAGCACAGATACGCAGTATTTT.